The 22 T cell receptor beta chains listed next were all sequenced from one sample in a study of sequential checkpoint blockade in melanoma. Described treatment: randomized to nivolumab then ipilimumab (arm A) or the reverse (arm B). Assay: immunoSEQ multiplex PCR; the TCRdb copy retains only in-frame clones and omits some. The profile shows over 5,500 clones, 25% to 30% of them singletons. Material: tumor tissue (inferred from file names), obtained from a patient given nivolumab and ipilimumab in sequence. The source is a human donor with melanoma.

This clone appeared many times. The chain uses TRBV11-3 and TRBJ1-1; unclear D gene. The CDR3 is made up of 14 amino acids. CDR1 SGHNT and CDR2 YENEEA come from the germline V gene. Trimming removed 5 bases from V and 6 bases from J, with 16 bases in between. The CDR3 DNA is TGTGCCAGCAGCCCCGGGCGTGGTCCCTCTGAAGCTTTCTTT. Protein product: CASSPGRGPSEAFF. The full variable domain, its missing parts supplied by reference TRBV11-3 and TRBJ1-1, is EAGVVQSPRYKIIEKKQPVAFWCNPISGHNTLYWYLQNLGQGPELLIRYENEEAVDDSQLPKDRFSAERLKGVDSTLKIQPAELGDSAVYLCASSPGRGPSEAFFGQGTRLTVV.

The rearrangement joins TRBV28 to TRBJ2-3; 7 bases match TRBD1. V was pared by 10 bases and J by 1 base, with 8 bases of the junction left unmatched. Germline CDR1 reads MDHEN; CDR2 reads SYDVKM. The CDR3 sequence is 14 residues long. In nucleotides, the CDR3 is TGTGCCACCGAGGGGGACAGCCGCACAGATACGCAGTATTTT. It is translated as CATEGDSRTDTQYF.

V is TRBV9 and J is TRBJ1-3; D is unresolved. V was trimmed by 0 bases and J by 4 bases, leaving 14 bases between them. The CDR3 is 16 amino acids. Per germline, CDR1 SGDLS and CDR2 YYNGEE. CDR3 protein: CASSVGGGPQGNTIYF. The DNA for the CDR3 is TGTGCCAGCAGCGTAGGTGGAGGGCCGCAAGGAAACACCATATATTTT.

This clone came up a few times. This sequence joins TRBV15 and TRBJ2-3; D is possibly TRBD2 (7 bases). Germline assignment: CDR1 LNHNV and CDR2 YYDKDF (reference sequence). The V and J ends lost 0 bases and 14 bases respectively, with 18 bases between them. The CDR3 loop spans 14 amino acids. The CDR3 coding sequence is TGTGCCACCAGCAGAGATGGGAGGGACACCACGGGGTATTTT. Translation: CATSRDGRDTTGYF.

The sample holds a few counts of this clone. The chain joins TRBV6-8 to TRBJ2-1; TRBD2 matches at 11 bases. This CDR3 region has 13 residues. With 7 bases clipped from V and 7 bases from J, the junction kept 3 bases outside the gene matches. CDR1 MNHGY and CDR2 SAAAGT come from the germline V gene. The CDR3 loop reads CASNRLAGNEQFF. As DNA, the CDR3 is TGTGCCAGCAACCGACTAGCGGGAAATGAGCAGTTCTTC.

A few counts support this clone. This rearrangement joins TRBV6-8 to TRBJ2-3, with 10 nucleotides matching TRBD2. The CDR3 loop spans 20 amino acids. The V and J ends lost 2 bases and 1 base, in that order; junction bases with no gene match: 15. Germline values: CDR1 MNHGY, CDR2 SAAAGT. Written as DNA, the CDR3 is TGTGCCAGCAGTTACCGTATCCCGGGACTAGCGAGGGATGGCACAGATACGCAGTATTTT. Amino acids: CASSYRIPGLARDGTDTQYF.

V usage is TRBV19 and J usage is TRBJ2-1, with D perhaps matching TRBD2 (6 bases). CDR3 length equals 16 residues. V lost 1 base and J 3 bases, leaving 13 bases between the germline ends. Germline-derived CDR1 and CDR2 are LNHDA and SQIVND (reference sequence). The CDR3 reads CASSIGGRGNYNEQFF. The CDR3 region has the DNA TGTGCCAGTAGTATAGGGGGTCGCGGGAACTACAATGAGCAGTTCTTC.

A word on this clone: Sequence at one end of the junction differs from germline and may be a read error. The J gene is TRBJ2-2, the V gene TRBV6-8; 12 positions agree with TRBD2. CDR3 length: 16 residues. Germline V lookup: CDR1 MNHGY, CDR2 SAAAGT. DNA for the CDR3: TGTGCCATCAGTCCCCGACTAGCGGGAGATACCGGGGAGCTGTTTTTT. This sequence encodes CAISPRLAGDTGELFF.

This clone was counted only a few times. The chain carries TRBV6-8 and TRBJ2-1, with 14 bases aligning to TRBD2. The CDR3 is 19 residues long. V shed 3 bases and J 8 bases; nucleotides not matched to a gene: 15. Germline V lookup: CDR1 MNHGY, CDR2 SAAAGT. Written as DNA, the CDR3 is TGTGCCAGCAGTTATCCGGGGGCCGGGACTAGCGGGAGTAGGGATGAGCAGTTCTTC. It translates to CASSYPGAGTSGSRDEQFF.

This sequence joins TRBV29-1 and TRBJ2-3, with 7 bases that match TRBD1. Germline V gene sequence: CDR1 SQVTM, CDR2 ANQGSEA. This CDR3 contains 14 residues. Unmatched junction bases numbered 7, after V lost 4 bases and J lost 3 bases. CDR3 nucleotides: TGCAGCGTTGCTCTGACAGGGTTGACAGATACGCAGTATTTT. It specifies CSVALTGLTDTQYF.

This clone occurred a few times. The J gene is TRBJ1-1, the V gene TRBV28, with TRBD1 as a possible D gene (5 bases). V lost 6 bases, J lost 8 bases, and 13 bases lay in between. Germline CDR1 MDHEN, CDR2 SYDVKM. The CDR3 has 12 amino acids. In DNA, the CDR3 is TGTGCCAGCAGGGGGCCCTGGTTGGAAGCTTTCTTT. It translates to CASRGPWLEAFF.

This clone is judged medium-sized. This chain uses TRBV6-8 with TRBJ2-5; TRBD1 aligns across 9 bases. The CDR3 sequence is 14 residues long. V shed 7 bases and J 3 bases; nucleotides not matched to a gene: 6. Germline V gene sequence: CDR1 MNHGY, CDR2 SAAAGT. CDR3 region: CASIKGQGEETQYF. The CDR3 DNA reads as TGTGCCAGCATCAAGGGACAGGGAGAAGAGACCCAGTACTTC.

The chain uses TRBV14 and TRBJ1-4; D ambiguous. Trimming removed 3 bases from V and 4 bases from J, with 9 bases in between. Germline CDR1 and CDR2: SGHDN and FVKESK. The CDR3 extends over 14 amino acids. The CDR3 sequence: CASSQRRLNEKLFF. DNA for the CDR3: TGTGCCAGCAGCCAGAGACGCCTTAATGAAAAACTGTTTTTT.

V gene TRBV18 combines with J gene TRBJ1-1, with 7 bases fitting TRBD1. V lost 7 bases, J lost 3 bases, and 5 bases stayed unmatched. This CDR3 spans 13 amino acids. Germline CDR1 KGHSH, CDR2 LQKENI. CDR3 nucleotides: TGTGCCAGCTTCCGGACAGGCGACACTGAAGCTTTCTTT. This gives the protein CASFRTGDTEAFF.

By sample fraction, this clone is medium-sized. V is TRBV6-7 and J is TRBJ2-7, with 7 bases aligning to TRBD2. TRBV6-7 is filed as an ORF, its function uncertain. CDR3 size: 11 residues. V trimming: 8 bases; J trimming: 3 bases; junction bases outside the gene matches: 1. CDR3 in amino acids: CASGGSYEQYF. CDR3 nucleotides: TGTGCCAGCGGCGGGAGCTACGAGCAGTACTTC.

This clone turned up a few times. The chain joins TRBV28 to TRBJ1-1; D may be TRBD1 (5 bases). Germline assignment: CDR1 MDHEN and CDR2 SYDVKM. V was clipped by 3 bases and J by 7 bases, with 15 bases between them. This CDR3 region has 14 residues. The DNA for the CDR3 is TGTGCCAGCAGTTTCGAAGGGGCAAGAGTTGAAGCTTTCTTT. It translates to CASSFEGARVEAFF.

In its sample, this clone was seen a few times. The chain combines TRBV6-8 with TRBJ2-7, with 13 bases aligning to TRBD2. The germline CDR1 and CDR2 sequences are MNHGY and SAAAGT. This CDR3 has 15 residues. V shed 7 bases and J 4 bases; nucleotides not matched to a gene: 7. The chain's CDR3 is CASMILAGGGYEQYF. The CDR3 bases are TGTGCCAGCATGATACTAGCGGGAGGGGGATACGAGCAGTACTTC.

The chain recombines TRBV19 with TRBJ2-7, with 7 bases aligning to TRBD1. V trimming: 5 bases; J trimming: 3 bases; junction bases outside the gene matches: 4. This CDR3 is 13 amino acids long. From germline, CDR1 is LNHDA and CDR2 SQIVND (reference sequence). CDR3 residues: CASSPRDSYEQYF. The CDR3 nucleotides are TGTGCCAGTAGTCCAAGGGACAGCTACGAGCAGTACTTC.

This clone came up a few times. This chain joins TRBV6-8 and TRBJ2-7, with D unresolved. Germline CDR1 is MNHGY and CDR2 is SAAAGT. Trimming left V 2 bases short and J 0 bases short, with 8 bases between. CDR3 length equals 14 residues. CDR3 loop: CASSYDLLSYEQYF. The DNA of the CDR3 is TGTGCCAGCAGTTACGACTTACTCTCCTACGAGCAGTACTTC.

V is TRBV18 and J is TRBJ2-7; D is possibly TRBD1 (6 bases). CDR1 and CDR2 (germline): KGHSH, LQKENI. Trimming removed 4 bases from V and 1 base from J, with 11 bases in between. CDR3 length: 14 amino acids. DNA for the CDR3: TGTGCCAGCTCACAGGACAGCCCTTCCTACGAGCAGTACTTC. This gives the protein CASSQDSPSYEQYF.

The chain is built from TRBV28 and TRBJ1-1; TRBD1 might be the D (5 bases). Per germline, CDR1 MDHEN and CDR2 SYDVKM. The V and J ends lost 4 bases and 6 bases respectively, with 21 bases between them. The CDR3 consists of 16 residues. This chain's CDR3 is CASSSVEGPGRAEAFF. The CDR3 DNA reads as TGTGCCAGCAGTTCCGTAGAGGGGCCGGGTAGGGCTGAAGCTTTCTTT.

A few counts support this clone. The chain employs TRBV11-3 and TRBJ2-3; D not certain. The CDR3 is 14 amino acids. Per the germline V gene, CDR1 is SGHNT and CDR2 is YENEEA. V lost 6 bases and J 1 base, leaving 11 bases between the germline ends. DNA for the CDR3: TGTGCCAGCAGTATATCCCCTGGCACAGATACGCAGTATTTT. This gives the protein CASSISPGTDTQYF.